This T cell receptor beta chain emerged from a study of regulatory T cells in long-lasting Graves disease. This CDR3 is 14 amino acids long. Points on this clonotype: The junction and the germline gene differ at one end; a read error may be behind it.

Construction of the TCR beta libraries employed iRepertoire HTBI primers in conjunction with Arm-PCR of CDR3 regions. Using its own MiXCR run on the multiplex PCR reads, TCRdb lists one record per CDR3 protein. Of about 530,000 distinct CDR3 sequences detected, about 16% appear once; the ten largest clones hold roughly 25%. Time point described: newly diagnosed GD, antithyroid drugs for less than 3 months. Generation of the TCR library employed RNA extracted from PBMCs. These data also formed part of another study, on T cells in Graves' hyperthyroidism and ophthalmopathy.

The receptor was derived from a woman aged 35-65 years with Graves disease. The input for sequencing was peripheral blood mononuclear cells (PBMCs), taken at new diagnosis, from a patient treated with antithyroid drugs. This chain links TRBV12-3 or TRBV12-4 with TRBJ2-6, with TRBD2 as a possible D gene (6 bases). The DNA for the CDR3 is TGTGCCACCTCATCGGGGACTGGGACCAACGTCCTGACTTTC. This gives the protein CATSSGTGTNVLTF.